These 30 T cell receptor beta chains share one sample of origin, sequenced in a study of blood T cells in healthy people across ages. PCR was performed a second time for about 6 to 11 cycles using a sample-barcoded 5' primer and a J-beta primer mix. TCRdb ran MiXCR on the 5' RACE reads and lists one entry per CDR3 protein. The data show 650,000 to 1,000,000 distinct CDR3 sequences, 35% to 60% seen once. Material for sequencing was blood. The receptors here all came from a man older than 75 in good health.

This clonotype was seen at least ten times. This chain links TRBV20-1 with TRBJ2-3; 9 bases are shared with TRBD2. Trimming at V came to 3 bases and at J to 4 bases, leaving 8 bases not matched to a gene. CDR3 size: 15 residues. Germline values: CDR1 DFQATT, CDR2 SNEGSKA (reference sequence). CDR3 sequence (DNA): TGCAGTGCTAGTAGGTTAGCGGGAGAGGCAGATACGCAGTATTTT. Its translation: CSASRLAGEADTQYF.

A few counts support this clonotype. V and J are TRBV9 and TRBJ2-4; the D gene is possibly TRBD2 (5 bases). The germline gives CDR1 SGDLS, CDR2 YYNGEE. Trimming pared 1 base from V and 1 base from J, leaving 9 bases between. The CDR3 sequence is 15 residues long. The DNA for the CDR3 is TGTGCCAGCAGCGTACTCCCGGGGGCCAAAAACATTCAGTACTTC. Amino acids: CASSVLPGAKNIQYF. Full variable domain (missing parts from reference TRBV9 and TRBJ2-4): DSGVTQTPKHLITATGQRVTLRCSPRSGDLSVYWYQQSLDQGLQFLIQYYNGEERAKGNILERFSAQQFPDLHSELNLSSLELGDSALYFCASSVLPGAKNIQYFGAGTRLSVL.

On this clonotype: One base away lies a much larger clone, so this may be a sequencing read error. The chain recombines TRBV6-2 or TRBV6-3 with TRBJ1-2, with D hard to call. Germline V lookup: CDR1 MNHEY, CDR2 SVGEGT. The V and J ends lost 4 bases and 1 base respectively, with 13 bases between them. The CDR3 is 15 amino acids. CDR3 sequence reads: CASSFDAAGNYGYTF. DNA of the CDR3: TGTGCCAGCAGTTTCGACGCGGCGGGTAACTATGGCTACACCTTC.

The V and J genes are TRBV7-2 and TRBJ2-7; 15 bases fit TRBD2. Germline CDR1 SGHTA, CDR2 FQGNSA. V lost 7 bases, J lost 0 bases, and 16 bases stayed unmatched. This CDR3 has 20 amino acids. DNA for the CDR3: TGTGCCAGCACCTCCGGATTCCGGGGACTAGCGGGAGGCCCCTCCTACGAGCAGTACTTC. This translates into CASTSGFRGLAGGPSYEQYF.

CDR3 DNA: TGCAGTGCTCCCCGGGCCGAAGGGACAGATACGCAGTATTTT. Translated: CSAPRAEGTDTQYF. The V gene is TRBV20-1, the J gene TRBJ2-3, with D unresolved. With 5 bases removed from V and 3 bases from J, the gap between germline ends came to 15 bases. The length of the CDR3 is 14 residues. The germline gives CDR1 DFQATT, CDR2 SNEGSKA (reference sequence).

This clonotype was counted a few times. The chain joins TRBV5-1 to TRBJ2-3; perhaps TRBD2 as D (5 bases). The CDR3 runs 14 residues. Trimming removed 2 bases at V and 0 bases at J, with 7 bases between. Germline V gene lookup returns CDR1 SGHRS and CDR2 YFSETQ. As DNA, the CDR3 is TGCGCCAGCAGCTTCCCGGGGAGCACAGATACGCAGTATTTT. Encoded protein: CASSFPGSTDTQYF. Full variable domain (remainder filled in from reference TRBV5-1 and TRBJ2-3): KAGVTQTPRYLIKTRGQQVTLSCSPISGHRSVSWYQQTPGQGLQFLFEYFSETQRNKGNFPGRFSGRQFSNSRSEMNVSTLELGDSALYLCASSFPGSTDTQYFGPGTRLTVL.

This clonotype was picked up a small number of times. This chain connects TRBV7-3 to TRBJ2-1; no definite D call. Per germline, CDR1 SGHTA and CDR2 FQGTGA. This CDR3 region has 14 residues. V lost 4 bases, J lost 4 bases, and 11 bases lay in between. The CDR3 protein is CASSSQDQYNEQFF. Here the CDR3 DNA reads TGTGCCAGCAGCTCCCAGGACCAGTACAATGAGCAGTTCTTC.

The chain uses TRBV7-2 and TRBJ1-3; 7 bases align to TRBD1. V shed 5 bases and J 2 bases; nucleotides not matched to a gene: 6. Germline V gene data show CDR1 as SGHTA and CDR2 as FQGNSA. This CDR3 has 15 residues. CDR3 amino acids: CASSQTGTAGNTIYF. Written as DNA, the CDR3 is TGTGCCAGCAGCCAAACCGGGACAGCTGGAAACACCATATATTTT.

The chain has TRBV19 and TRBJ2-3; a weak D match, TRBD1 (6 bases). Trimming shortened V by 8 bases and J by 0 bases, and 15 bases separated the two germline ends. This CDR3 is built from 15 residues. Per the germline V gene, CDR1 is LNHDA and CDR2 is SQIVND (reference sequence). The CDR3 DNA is TGTGCCAGTTTGAACAGGGTAGGGAGCACAGATACGCAGTATTTT. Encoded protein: CASLNRVGSTDTQYF.

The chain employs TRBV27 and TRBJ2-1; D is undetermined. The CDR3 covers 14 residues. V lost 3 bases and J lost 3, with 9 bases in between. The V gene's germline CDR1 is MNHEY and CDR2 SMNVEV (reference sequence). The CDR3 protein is CASSFKEIYNEQFF. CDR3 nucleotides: TGTGCCAGCAGTTTTAAAGAGATCTACAATGAGCAGTTCTTC.

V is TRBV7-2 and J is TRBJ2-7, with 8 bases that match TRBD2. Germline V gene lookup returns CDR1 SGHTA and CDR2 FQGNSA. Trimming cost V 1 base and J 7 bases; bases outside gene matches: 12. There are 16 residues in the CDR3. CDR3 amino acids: CASSLVGGGSPNEQYF. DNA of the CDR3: TGTGCCAGCAGCTTAGTAGGCGGGGGGAGCCCCAATGAGCAGTACTTC.

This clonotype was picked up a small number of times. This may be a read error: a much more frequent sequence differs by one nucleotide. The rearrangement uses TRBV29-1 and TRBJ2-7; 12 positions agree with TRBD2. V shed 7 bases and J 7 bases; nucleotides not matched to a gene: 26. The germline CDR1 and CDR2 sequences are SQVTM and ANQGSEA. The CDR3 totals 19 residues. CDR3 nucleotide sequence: TGCAGCGCGAGACAGACTAGCGGGAGTGTTTTAAGGTCCTACAATGAGCAGTACTTC. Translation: CSARQTSGSVLRSYNEQYF.

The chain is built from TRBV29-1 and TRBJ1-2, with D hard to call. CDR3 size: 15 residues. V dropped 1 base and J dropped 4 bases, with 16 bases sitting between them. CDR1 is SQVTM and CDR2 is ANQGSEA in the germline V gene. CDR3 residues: CSVEAVDRTLYGYTF. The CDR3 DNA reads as TGCAGCGTTGAAGCTGTCGACCGTACCCTCTATGGCTACACCTTC.

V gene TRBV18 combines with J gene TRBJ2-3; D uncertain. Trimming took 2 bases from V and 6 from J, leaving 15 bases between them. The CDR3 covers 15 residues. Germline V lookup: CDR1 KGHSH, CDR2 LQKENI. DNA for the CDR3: TGTGCCAGCTCACCATCTCCGCGGCTCCGGGATACGCAGTATTTT. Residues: CASSPSPRLRDTQYF. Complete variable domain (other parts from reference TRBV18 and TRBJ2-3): NAGVMQNPRHLVRRRGQEARLRCSPMKGHSHVYWYRQLPEEGLKFMVYLQKENIIDESGMPKERFSAEFPKEGPSILRIQQVVRGDSAAYFCASSPSPRLRDTQYFGPGTRLTVL.

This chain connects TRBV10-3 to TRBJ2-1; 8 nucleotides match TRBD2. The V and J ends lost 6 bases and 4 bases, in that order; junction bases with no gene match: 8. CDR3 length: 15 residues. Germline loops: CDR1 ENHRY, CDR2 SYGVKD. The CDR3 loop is CAISVAGSSYNEQFF. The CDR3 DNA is TGTGCCATCAGCGTAGCGGGAAGTTCTTACAATGAGCAGTTCTTC.

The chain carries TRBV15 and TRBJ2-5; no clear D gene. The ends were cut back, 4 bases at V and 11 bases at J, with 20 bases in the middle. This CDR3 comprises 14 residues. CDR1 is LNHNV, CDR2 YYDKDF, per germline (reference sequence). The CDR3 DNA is TGTGCCACCAGCACTATGCTGGGCTGGAATGAGCAGTACTTC. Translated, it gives CATSTMLGWNEQYF.

CDR3 loop: CASSSGRIFSSTDTQYF. CDR3 bases: TGTGCCAGCAGTTCTGGACGTATTTTCAGTAGCACAGATACGCAGTATTTT. This chain joins TRBV6-5 and TRBJ2-3; D ambiguous. Germline V gene data show CDR1 as MNHEY and CDR2 as SVGAGI. The CDR3 is 17 amino acids. Trimming took off 4 bases at V and 0 bases at J, with 17 bases between the two ends.

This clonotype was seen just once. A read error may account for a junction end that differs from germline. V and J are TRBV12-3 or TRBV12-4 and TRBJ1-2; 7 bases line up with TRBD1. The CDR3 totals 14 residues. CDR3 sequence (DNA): TGTGCCAACAGTACCCGACAGGGCTCTTCAGGCTACACCTTC. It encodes CANSTRQGSSGYTF.

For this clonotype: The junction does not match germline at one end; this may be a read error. In DNA form, the CDR3 reads TGTGCCAGCAGGCAGGGGACTAGCGGCTACAATAAGCAGTTCTTC. This encodes CASRQGTSGYNKQFF. The chain has TRBV27 and TRBJ2-1; 11 bases line up with TRBD2. Germline V gives CDR1 MNHEY, CDR2 SMNVEV (reference sequence). This CDR3 region has 15 residues.

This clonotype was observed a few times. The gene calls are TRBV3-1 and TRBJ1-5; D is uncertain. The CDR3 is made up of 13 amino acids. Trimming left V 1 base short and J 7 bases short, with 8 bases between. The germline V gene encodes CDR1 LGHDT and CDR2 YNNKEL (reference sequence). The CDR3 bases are TGTGCCAGCAGCCAAGGAAAAAGACAGCCCCAGCATTTT. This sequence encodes CASSQGKRQPQHF.

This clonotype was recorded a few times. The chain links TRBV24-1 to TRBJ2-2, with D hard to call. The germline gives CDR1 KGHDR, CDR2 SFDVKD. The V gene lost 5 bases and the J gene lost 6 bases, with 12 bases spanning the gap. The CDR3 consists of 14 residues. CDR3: CATSVKGISGELFF. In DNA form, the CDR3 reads TGTGCCACCAGTGTCAAGGGAATATCCGGGGAGCTGTTTTTT.

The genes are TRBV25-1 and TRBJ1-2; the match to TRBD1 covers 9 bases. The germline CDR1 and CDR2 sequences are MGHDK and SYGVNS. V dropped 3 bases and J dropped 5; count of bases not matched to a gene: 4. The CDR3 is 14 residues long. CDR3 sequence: CASSDLDRGYGYTF. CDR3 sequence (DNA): TGTGCCAGCAGTGATCTGGACAGGGGTTATGGCTACACCTTC.

The CDR3, as DNA: TGTGCCAGCAGTTACTCGGGGCAGGGTCTCGCCTACGAGCAGTACTTC. Translated: CASSYSGQGLAYEQYF. This chain uses TRBV6-5 with TRBJ2-4; D may be TRBD1 (5 bases). With the DNA end fitting TRBJ2-7 better, the J assignment may be wrong. The germline V gene has CDR1 MNHEY and CDR2 SVGAGI. CDR3 length: 16 amino acids.

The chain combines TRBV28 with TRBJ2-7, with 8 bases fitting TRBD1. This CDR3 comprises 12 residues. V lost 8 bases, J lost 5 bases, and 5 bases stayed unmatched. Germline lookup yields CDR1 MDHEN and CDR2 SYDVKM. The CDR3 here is CASDRGGNEQYF. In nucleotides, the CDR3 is TGTGCCAGCGACAGGGGAGGCAACGAGCAGTACTTC.

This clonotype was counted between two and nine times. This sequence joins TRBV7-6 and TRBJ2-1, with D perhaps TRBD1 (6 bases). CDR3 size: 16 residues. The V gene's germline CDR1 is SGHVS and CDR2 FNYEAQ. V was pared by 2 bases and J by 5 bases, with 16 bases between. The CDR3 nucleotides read TGTGCCAGCAGCTTATCACAGGTTGGGGGCCACAATGAGCAGTTCTTC. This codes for CASSLSQVGGHNEQFF.

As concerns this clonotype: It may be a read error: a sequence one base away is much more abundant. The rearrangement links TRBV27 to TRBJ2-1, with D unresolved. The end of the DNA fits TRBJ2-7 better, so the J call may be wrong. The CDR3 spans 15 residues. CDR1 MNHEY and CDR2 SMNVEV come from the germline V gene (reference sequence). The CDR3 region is CASSLEKSSYNEQYF. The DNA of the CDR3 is TGTGCCAGCAGTTTAGAGAAGAGCTCCTACAATGAGCAGTACTTC.

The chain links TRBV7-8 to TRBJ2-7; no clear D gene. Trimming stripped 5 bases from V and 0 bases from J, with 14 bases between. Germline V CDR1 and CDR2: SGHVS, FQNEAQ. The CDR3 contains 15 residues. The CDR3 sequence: CASSPNQGFSYEQYF. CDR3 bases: TGTGCCAGCAGCCCCAACCAAGGCTTCTCCTACGAGCAGTACTTC.

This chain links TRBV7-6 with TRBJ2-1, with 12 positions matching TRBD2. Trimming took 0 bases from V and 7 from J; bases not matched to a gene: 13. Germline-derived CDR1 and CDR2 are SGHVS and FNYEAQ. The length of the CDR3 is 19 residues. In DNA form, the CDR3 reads TGTGCCAGCAGCTTAGCTGAGCCCTCGACTAGCGGGAGTGGAAATGAGCAGTTCTTC. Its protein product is CASSLAEPSTSGSGNEQFF.

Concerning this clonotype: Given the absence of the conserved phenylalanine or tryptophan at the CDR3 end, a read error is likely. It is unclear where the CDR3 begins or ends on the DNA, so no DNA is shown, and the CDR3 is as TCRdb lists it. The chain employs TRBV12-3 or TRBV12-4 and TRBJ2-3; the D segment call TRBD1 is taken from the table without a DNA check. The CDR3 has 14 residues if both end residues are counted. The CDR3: CASSLRGGTDTQYS.

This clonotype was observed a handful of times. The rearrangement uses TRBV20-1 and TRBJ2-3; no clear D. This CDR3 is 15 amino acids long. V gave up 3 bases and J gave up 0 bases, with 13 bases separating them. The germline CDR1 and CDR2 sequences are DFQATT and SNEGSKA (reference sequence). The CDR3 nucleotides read TGCAGTGCTAGCGATTCGGTTGCTAGCACAGATACGCAGTATTTT. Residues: CSASDSVASTDTQYF.